The present entry profiles one T cell receptor beta chain with its context. What it binds is not known. The CDR3 runs 14 residues. CDR1 ENHRY and CDR2 SYGVKD come from the germline V gene. V dropped 1 base and J dropped 8 bases, with 14 bases sitting between them. The data derive from a study of cytomegalovirus exposure and HLA in healthy donors. On the study more broadly: Earlier sequencing of some 170 million T cells yielded roughly 120 million unique TCR beta sequences. In an early release, HLA-typed donors contributed tens of millions of unique TCR sequences.

Whole-study results and caveats: Productive status was seen about 90% or about 30% of the time for most TCR beta V segments in an earlier analysis. Specificity of a few CMV-associated chains for CMV antigens was verified in vitro.

Amplification used 60 Vbeta primers and 13 Jbeta primers. Some clones are missing from TCRdb's copy, which holds only in-frame ones; the method was immunoSEQ multiplex PCR. Here the sample spans approximately 130,000 clones, 82% being singletons. This clonotype was obtained from a boy between 10 and 17 years old in good health and CMV-seronegative. The rearrangement links TRBV10-3 to TRBJ1-2; D gene ambiguous. Sequenced sample: PBMCs. In DNA form, the CDR3 reads TGTGCCATCAGTGAGTTTGAAGGCGGAGGAGGCTACACCTTC. Protein product: CAISEFEGGGGYTF.